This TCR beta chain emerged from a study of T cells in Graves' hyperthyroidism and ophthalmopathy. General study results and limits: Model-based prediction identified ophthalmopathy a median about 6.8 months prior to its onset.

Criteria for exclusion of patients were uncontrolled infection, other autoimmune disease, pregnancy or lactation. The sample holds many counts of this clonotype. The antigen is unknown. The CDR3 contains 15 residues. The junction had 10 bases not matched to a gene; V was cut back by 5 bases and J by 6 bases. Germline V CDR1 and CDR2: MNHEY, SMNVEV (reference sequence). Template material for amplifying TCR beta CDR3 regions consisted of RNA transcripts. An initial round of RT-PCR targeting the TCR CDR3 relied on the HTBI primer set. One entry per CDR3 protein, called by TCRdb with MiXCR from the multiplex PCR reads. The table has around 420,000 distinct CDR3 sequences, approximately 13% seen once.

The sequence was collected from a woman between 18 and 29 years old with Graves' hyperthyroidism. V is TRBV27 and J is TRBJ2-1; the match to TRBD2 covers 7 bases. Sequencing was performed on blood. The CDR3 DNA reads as TGTGCCAGCAGTCCCCGGGGAGGGGTGGTCAATGAGCAGTTCTTC. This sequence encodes CASSPRGGVVNEQFF.